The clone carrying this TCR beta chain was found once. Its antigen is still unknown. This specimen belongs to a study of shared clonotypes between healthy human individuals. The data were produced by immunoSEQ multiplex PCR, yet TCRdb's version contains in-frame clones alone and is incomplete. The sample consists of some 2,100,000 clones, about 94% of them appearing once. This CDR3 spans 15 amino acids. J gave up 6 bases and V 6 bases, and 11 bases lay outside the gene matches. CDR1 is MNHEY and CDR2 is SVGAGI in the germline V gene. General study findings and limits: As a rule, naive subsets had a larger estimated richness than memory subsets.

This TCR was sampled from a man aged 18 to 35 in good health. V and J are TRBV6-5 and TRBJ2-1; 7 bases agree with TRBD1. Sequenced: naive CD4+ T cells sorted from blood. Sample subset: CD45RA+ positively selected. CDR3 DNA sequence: TGTGCCAGCAGGACTGACAGGGTCCGTGGCAATGAGCAGTTCTTC. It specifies CASRTDRVRGNEQFF.